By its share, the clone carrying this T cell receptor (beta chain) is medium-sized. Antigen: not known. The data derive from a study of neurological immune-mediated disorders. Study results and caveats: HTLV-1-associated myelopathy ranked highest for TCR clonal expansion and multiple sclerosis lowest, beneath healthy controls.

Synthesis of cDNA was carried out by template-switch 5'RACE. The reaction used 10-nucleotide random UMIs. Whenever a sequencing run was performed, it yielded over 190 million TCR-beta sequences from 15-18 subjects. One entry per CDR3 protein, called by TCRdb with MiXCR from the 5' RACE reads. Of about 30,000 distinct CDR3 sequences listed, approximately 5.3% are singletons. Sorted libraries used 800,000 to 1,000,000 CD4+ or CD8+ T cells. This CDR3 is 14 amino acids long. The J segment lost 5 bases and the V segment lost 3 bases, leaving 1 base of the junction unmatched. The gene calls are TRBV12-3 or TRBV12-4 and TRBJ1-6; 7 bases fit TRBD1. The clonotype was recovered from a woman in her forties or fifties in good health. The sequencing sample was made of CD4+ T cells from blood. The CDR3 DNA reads TGTGCCAGCAGTTTCGGGACAGATAATTCACCCCTCCACTTT. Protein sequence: CASSFGTDNSPLHF.